This T cell receptor (beta chain) came from a study of T-cell reconstitution after alpha-beta-depleted transplantation in children. A few counts support this clonotype. Antigen: not known. Study findings and constraints: Reports say that about two months after transplant, the alpha-beta T cells came out of several hundred graft clones that had expanded. After transplant, high TCRbeta diversity at day 60 in some patients arose from surviving recipient T cells and thymic progenitors.

Preparing the TCRbeta library involved the use of unique molecular identifiers. TCRdb recomputed calls from the PCR reads with MiXCR, one row per CDR3 protein. Of around 450,000 distinct CDR3 sequences listed, around 15% are singletons. V was cut by 1 base and J by 9 bases, with 14 bases left in between. CDR1 and CDR2 from the germline V gene are SGHRS and YFSETQ. This CDR3 has 14 residues. Sequenced here: PBMCs, mostly from graft donor cells, sampled 360 days after TCRalphabeta/CD19-depleted stem cell transplant. The V gene is TRBV5-1, the J gene TRBJ2-4, with D perhaps being TRBD1 or TRBD2 (6 bases each). The TCR sequence derives from a boy under three years old who had a stem cell transplant for Wiskott-Aldrich syndrome, so the T cells may come from the graft donor. Here the CDR3 DNA reads TGCGCCAGCAGCTTGATGGGAGGCAGGGGCATTCAGTACTTC. Its translation is CASSLMGGRGIQYF.